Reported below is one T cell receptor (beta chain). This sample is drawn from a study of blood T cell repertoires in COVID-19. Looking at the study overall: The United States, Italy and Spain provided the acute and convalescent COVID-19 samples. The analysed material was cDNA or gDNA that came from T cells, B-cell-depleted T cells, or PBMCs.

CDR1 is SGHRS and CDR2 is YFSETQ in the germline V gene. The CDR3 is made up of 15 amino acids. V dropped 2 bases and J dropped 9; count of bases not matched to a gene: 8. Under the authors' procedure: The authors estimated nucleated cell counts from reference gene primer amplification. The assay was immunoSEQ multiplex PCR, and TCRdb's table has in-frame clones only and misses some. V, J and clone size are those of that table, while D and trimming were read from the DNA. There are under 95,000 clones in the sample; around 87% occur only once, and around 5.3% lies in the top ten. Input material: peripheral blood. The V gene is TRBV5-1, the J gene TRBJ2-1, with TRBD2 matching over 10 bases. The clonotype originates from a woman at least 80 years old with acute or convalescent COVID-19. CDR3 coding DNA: TGCGCCAGCAGCTTCCTAGCGGGGGCCGGGGGTGAGCAGTTCTTC. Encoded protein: CASSFLAGAGGEQFF.